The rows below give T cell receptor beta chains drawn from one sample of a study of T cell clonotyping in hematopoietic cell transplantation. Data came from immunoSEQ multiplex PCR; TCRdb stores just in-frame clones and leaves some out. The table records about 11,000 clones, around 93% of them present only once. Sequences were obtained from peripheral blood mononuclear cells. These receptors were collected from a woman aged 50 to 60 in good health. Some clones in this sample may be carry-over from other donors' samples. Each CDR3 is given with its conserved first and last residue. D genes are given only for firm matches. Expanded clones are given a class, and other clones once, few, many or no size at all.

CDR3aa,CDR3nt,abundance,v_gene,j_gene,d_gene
CASSAAGSDYAEQYF,TGTGCCAGCAGCGCAGCAGGTTCAGACTACGCAGAGCAGTACTTC,.,TRBV7-9,TRBJ2-7,.
CASSYVGVAGAYEQYF,TGTGCCAGCAGTTACGTGGGGGTGGCTGGGGCCTACGAGCAGTACTTC,.,TRBV6-5,TRBJ2-7,.
CASSLDRGPEKLFF,TGTGCCAGCAGTTTGGACAGGGGGCCTGAAAAACTGTTTTTT,.,TRBV6-5,TRBJ1-4,TRBD1
CASSPNQGYEQYF,TGCGCCAGCAGCCCGAACCAGGGCTACGAGCAGTACTTC,.,TRBV5-1,TRBJ2-7,.
CASSKPGQGSGKLFF,TGTGCCAGCAGTAAGCCGGGACAGGGATCAGGAAAACTGTTTTTT,.,TRBV28,TRBJ1-4,TRBD1
CASSSGGHGYTF,TGTGCCAGCAGCTCAGGGGGGCATGGCTACACCTTC,.,TRBV7-2,TRBJ1-2,TRBD1
CASSLVGGAIQETQYF,TGTGCCAGCAGCTTAGTCGGGGGAGCAATACAAGAGACCCAGTACTTC,.,TRBV7-2,TRBJ2-5,.
CASSPRGPGEKLFF,TGTGCCAGCAGTCCCCGCGGTCCGGGTGAAAAACTGTTTTTT,.,TRBV27,TRBJ1-4,.
CAWTSGRTGGIYEQYF,TGTGCCTGGACCTCGGGAAGGACAGGGGGCATCTACGAGCAGTACTTC,few,TRBV30,TRBJ2-7,TRBD1
CATAGNRGLSGNTIYF,TGTGCCACGGCGGGGAACAGGGGCCTCTCTGGAAACACCATATATTTT,.,TRBV10-3,TRBJ1-3,TRBD1
CASRKEVTQYF,TGTGCCAGCAGAAAGGAAGTTACGCAGTATTTT,.,TRBV11-1,TRBJ2-3,.
CASSLEGGAYEQYF,TGCGCCAGCAGCTTGGAGGGGGGGGCCTACGAGCAGTACTTC,.,TRBV5-1,TRBJ2-7,.
CASSPHPGTGLTNYGYTF,TGTGCCAGTAGTCCCCACCCGGGCACGGGACTCACTAACTATGGCTACACCTTC,.,TRBV19,TRBJ1-2,.
CASSIARDNEQFF,TGTGCCAGCTCAATTGCTAGGGACAATGAGCAGTTCTTC,.,TRBV18,TRBJ2-1,.
CASSLEPVGGARYF,TGTGCCAGCAGCCTCGAACCAGTGGGGGGGGCAAGGTATTTT,.,TRBV11-2,TRBJ2-3,.